This TCR beta chain was found in a study of T-cell reconstitution after alpha-beta-depleted transplantation in children (dated by TCRdb to the mid-2010s). Looking at the study overall: T-cell immune reconstitution after TCRalphabeta/CD19-depleted allogeneic hematopoietic cell transplantation in children was quantitatively tracked in the study by means of TCR repertoire profiling.

The germline V gene sets CDR1 to SGHNT and CDR2 to YENEEA. The CDR3 has 13 amino acids, counting the end cysteine and phenylalanine. Only the CDR3 part of the read is kept: 39 bases, read in frame from the first base. Here V drops 5 bases and J drops 6 bases, and the junction holds 4 bases not matched to any gene. This clonotype was found many times. Which antigen it targets is not known. Base qualities are not recorded, but no much larger clone differs from it by a single base. The library relied on PCR. TCRdb shows the sequencer as Illumina HiSeq 2500. Molecular barcoding was employed in the preparation of TCR libraries, with unique molecular identifiers being used to normalize TCRbeta repertoire quantification. TCRdb itself trimmed the public reads at Q25 with fastp, ran MiXCR and retained productive beta chains. Here each entry gathers all rows of one CDR3 protein and keeps the most common genes and DNA. The sample table holds roughly 100,000 distinct CDR3 sequences, of which 7% to 10% were seen once. Roughly 6.9% of the sample comes from the top ten.

The TCR comes from a human donor who donated a stem cell graft to a child with congenital amegakaryocytic thrombocytopenia. Material: PBMCs from the stem cell graft donor, obtained from the stem cell graft. The rearrangement joined TRBV11-3 to TRBJ1-2; 9 of the junction bases match TRBD1. DNA sequence: TGTGCCAGCAGCATGACAGGGGGACATGGCTACACCTTC. This is translated as CASSMTGGHGYTF.